These 18 T cell receptor beta chains came from one sample sequenced in a study of T cells expressing NK-cell markers. For each CDR3 protein, TCRdb gives one entry from its re-call of the 5' RACE reads, without DNA. The sample table includes a few hundred thousand distinct CDR3 sequences. Sequenced input: blood T cells: a sorted CD56 or NKG2C T cell subset, CD4+ or CD8+ T cells, or bulk PBMC T cells (not recorded which). These receptors originate from a man aged 18 to 30 in good health.

The J gene is TRBJ2-1, the V gene TRBV6-5; TCRdb proposes TRBD1, but this gene call is untestable without DNA. Germline V lookup: CDR1 MNHEY, CDR2 SVGAGI. The CDR3 totals 11 residues. The CDR3 is CASRTTGEQFF.

J is TRBJ1-4 and V is TRBV6-1. The CDR3 runs to 14 residues. From germline, CDR1 is MNHNS and CDR2 SASEGT. The CDR3 spells CASSQDFRGEKLFF.

CDR3 loop: CASSSFKSGGLTTDTQYF. This chain uses TRBV5-6 with TRBJ2-3; TCRdb calls TRBD2, which cannot be checked without DNA. Germline assignment: CDR1 SGHDT and CDR2 YYEEEE. This CDR3 is built from 18 residues.

J is TRBJ2-3 and V is TRBV7-3; with no DNA, the TCRdb D assignment of TRBD2 cannot be verified. CDR1 and CDR2 from the germline V gene are SGHTA and FQGTGA. The CDR3 is made up of 15 amino acids. The CDR3 region is CASSRSGGSTDTQYF.

The CDR3 here is CSAETGYNEKLFF. J is TRBJ1-4 and V is TRBV20-1; TCRdb calls TRBD1, which cannot be checked without DNA. Germline CDR1 is DFQATT and CDR2 is SNEGSKA (reference sequence). The CDR3 has 13 residues.

This rearrangement joins TRBV6-5 to TRBJ2-1. The CDR3 spans 14 residues. CDR1 is MNHEY and CDR2 is SVGAGI in the germline V gene. The CDR3 here is CASSYGLRFNEQFF.

The chain uses TRBV19 and TRBJ1-1. This CDR3 region has 13 residues. Germline loops: CDR1 LNHDA, CDR2 SQIVND (reference sequence). CDR3 loop: CASSQTVNTEAFF.

The rearrangement links TRBV5-5 to TRBJ2-1. The germline gives CDR1 SGHKS, CDR2 YYEKEE (reference sequence). The CDR3 has 12 residues. CDR3: CASSLQSGEQFF.

J is TRBJ1-2 and V is TRBV9. Germline V gene sequence: CDR1 SGDLS, CDR2 YYNGEE. The CDR3 sequence is 15 residues long. Here the CDR3 reads CASSQNLRRTYGYTF.

The V and J genes are TRBV4-2 and TRBJ2-3; TCRdb's D call of TRBD1 is untestable without DNA. Germline V gives CDR1 LGHNA, CDR2 YNFKEQ. This CDR3 is 17 amino acids long. CDR3 region: CASSQALSGFSTDTQYF.

Here the CDR3 reads CASSGQFEGSPLHF. The chain combines TRBV4-2 with TRBJ1-6; TCRdb's D call of TRBD1 is untestable without DNA. This CDR3 comprises 14 residues. CDR1 LGHNA and CDR2 YNFKEQ come from the germline V gene.

This chain uses TRBV6-5 with TRBJ1-5; checking the TCRdb D call of TRBD1 is not possible without DNA. The CDR3 totals 16 residues. Germline V gives CDR1 MNHEY, CDR2 SVGAGI. The CDR3 here is CASSPPGQGPNQPQHF.

The chain is built from TRBV20-1 and TRBJ2-1; TCRdb returns TRBD2, unconfirmable since there is no DNA. The CDR3 has 14 amino acids. CDR1 and CDR2 from the germline V gene are DFQATT and SNEGSKA (reference sequence). CDR3 amino acids: CSAREGTSFTRQFF.

V and J are TRBV12-3 or TRBV12-4 and TRBJ1-2; the D call from TCRdb, TRBD1, cannot be confirmed without DNA. The CDR3 runs to 12 residues. This CDR3 reads CASREDRIGYTF.

The CDR3 spells CASSVQAGVPFF. The chain carries TRBV12-3 or TRBV12-4 and TRBJ2-1; TCRdb gives TRBD2 as the D gene, but with no DNA this cannot be confirmed. CDR3 size: 12 residues.

This chain uses TRBV20-1 with TRBJ1-5; without DNA, the TCRdb call of TRBD1 cannot be checked. This CDR3 region has 15 residues. CDR1 is DFQATT, CDR2 SNEGSKA, per germline (reference sequence). The CDR3 loop is CSAFRAGGAYQPQHF.

This sequence joins TRBV5-1 and TRBJ2-7; TCRdb returns TRBD1, unconfirmable since there is no DNA. Germline-derived CDR1 and CDR2 are SGHRS and YFSETQ. CDR3 length: 13 amino acids. The CDR3 here is CASSDVTGDEQYF.

The chain carries TRBV27 and TRBJ1-6. CDR1 and CDR2 (germline): MNHEY, SMNVEV (reference sequence). This CDR3 comprises 14 residues. CDR3 protein: CASSPPLLGSPLHF.